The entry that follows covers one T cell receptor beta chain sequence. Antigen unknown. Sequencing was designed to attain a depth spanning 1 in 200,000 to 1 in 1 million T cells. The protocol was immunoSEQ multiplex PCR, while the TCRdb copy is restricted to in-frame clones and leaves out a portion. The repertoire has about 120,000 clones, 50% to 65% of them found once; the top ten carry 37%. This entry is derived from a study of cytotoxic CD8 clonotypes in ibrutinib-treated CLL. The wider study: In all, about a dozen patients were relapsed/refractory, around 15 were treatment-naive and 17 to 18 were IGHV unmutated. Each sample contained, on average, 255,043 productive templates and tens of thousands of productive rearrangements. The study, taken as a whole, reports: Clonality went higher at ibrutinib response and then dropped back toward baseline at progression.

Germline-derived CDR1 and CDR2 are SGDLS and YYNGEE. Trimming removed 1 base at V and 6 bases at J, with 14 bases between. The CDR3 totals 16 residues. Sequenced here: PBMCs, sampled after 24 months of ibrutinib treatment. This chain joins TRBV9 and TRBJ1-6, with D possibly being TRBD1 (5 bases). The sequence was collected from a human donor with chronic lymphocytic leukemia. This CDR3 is CASSVSLGGSNSPLHF. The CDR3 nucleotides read TGTGCCAGCAGCGTATCTCTGGGGGGTAGTAATTCACCCCTCCACTTT.